Listed here are 21 T cell receptor beta chains from one sample, sequenced in a study of OX40 agonist ivuxolimab in advanced cancers. The data were produced by immunoSEQ multiplex PCR, yet TCRdb's version contains in-frame clones alone and is incomplete. The profile shows about 100,000 clones, 89% of them singletons. Specimen: CD4+ or CD8+ T cells sorted from blood, collected in a trial of the OX40 agonist ivuxolimab. The receptor set was obtained from an adult with an advanced solid tumor such as melanoma, head and neck, liver or kidney cancer.

The V call is TRBV20-1, the J call TRBJ1-2; a possible D gene is TRBD1 (5 bases). Germline V gene data show CDR1 as DFQATT and CDR2 as SNEGSKA (reference sequence). Trimming shortened V by 2 bases and J by 7 bases, and 8 bases separated the two germline ends. There are 11 residues in the CDR3. The CDR3 DNA follows: TGCAGTGCTAGAAGGGGTGGTGGCTACACCTTC. The encoded protein is CSARRGGGYTF.

The rearrangement joins TRBV25-1 to TRBJ2-3, with D possibly matching TRBD2 (5 bases). The CDR3 spans 15 residues. Deletions cut 1 base from V and 1 base from J, with 9 bases between. Germline lookup yields CDR1 MGHDK and CDR2 SYGVNS. The CDR3 here is CASSEFGLGTDTQYF. The CDR3 coding sequence is TGTGCCAGCAGTGAATTCGGACTTGGCACAGATACGCAGTATTTT.

The chain recombines TRBV10-1 with TRBJ2-3; D gene unclear. The V and J ends lost 7 bases and 1 base respectively, with 9 bases between them. In germline, CDR1 is WNHNN, CDR2 SYGVQD (reference sequence). The CDR3 contains 13 residues. The CDR3 protein is CASNADRTDTQYF. CDR3 coding DNA: TGCGCCAGCAACGCAGATCGCACAGATACGCAGTATTTT.

The genes are TRBV27 and TRBJ1-1; weak D call: TRBD1 (5 bases). This CDR3 comprises 12 residues. V shed 6 bases and J shed 5 bases, with 10 bases lying between them. Germline V CDR1 and CDR2: MNHEY, SMNVEV (reference sequence). CDR3 nucleotides: TGTGCCAGCAGGTCCTGGGGGACTGAAGCTTTCTTT. Residues: CASRSWGTEAFF.

The chain recombines TRBV19 with TRBJ1-4; possibly TRBD1 for D (6 bases). The CDR3 is 17 amino acids. Germline V gene sequence: CDR1 LNHDA, CDR2 SQIVND (reference sequence). V lost 4 bases, J lost 5 bases, and 20 bases lay in between. CDR3 nucleotides: TGTGCCAGTAGTAAGGCCCCTCTACAGGGTCGCAATGAAAAACTGTTTTTT. This translates into CASSKAPLQGRNEKLFF.

The chain links TRBV30 to TRBJ2-7; 9 nucleotides agree with TRBD1. V shed 8 bases, J shed 3 bases, and the junction held 5 bases outside the gene matches. Germline V gene lookup returns CDR1 GTSNPN and CDR2 SVGIG (reference sequence). The CDR3 totals 12 residues. The CDR3 here is CAISGQGYEQYF. The DNA for the CDR3 is TGTGCCATTTCGGGACAGGGCTACGAGCAGTACTTC.

The V call is TRBV30, the J call TRBJ1-1; D unresolved. Deletions cut 1 base from V and 3 bases from J, with 3 bases between. There are 11 residues in the CDR3. Germline lookup yields CDR1 GTSNPN and CDR2 SVGIG (reference sequence). CDR3 protein: CAWSDDTEAFF. CDR3 sequence (DNA): TGTGCCTGGAGTGATGACACTGAAGCTTTCTTT.

CDR3 coding DNA: TGCGCCAGCGGGGACGGCTACGAGCAGTACTTC. It yields the protein CASGDGYEQYF. V usage is TRBV10-2 and J usage is TRBJ2-7; D may be TRBD1 or TRBD2 (5 bases each). The ends were cut back, 8 bases at V and 3 bases at J, with 8 bases in the middle. The CDR3 contains 11 residues. Looked up from germline, CDR1 is WSHSY and CDR2 is SAAADI.

This clone was observed once. The chain is built from TRBV5-1 and TRBJ1-5; unclear D gene. This CDR3 spans 15 amino acids. Trimming took 1 base from V and 0 from J, leaving 8 bases between them. Germline V gives CDR1 SGHRS, CDR2 YFSETQ. CDR3 region: CASSLTGYSNQPQHF. DNA of the CDR3: TGCGCCAGCAGCTTGACCGGGTATAGCAATCAGCCCCAGCATTTT.

The chain recombines TRBV19 with TRBJ1-5, with 7 bases matching TRBD1. Germline values: CDR1 LNHDA, CDR2 SQIVND (reference sequence). The J segment lost 3 bases and the V segment lost 4 bases, leaving 3 bases of the junction unmatched. The CDR3 is 14 residues long. CDR3 residues: CASSTGTVNQPQHF. DNA of the CDR3: TGTGCCAGTAGTACCGGGACAGTCAATCAGCCCCAGCATTTT.

This chain connects TRBV6-1 to TRBJ1-4; 8 bases line up with TRBD1. This CDR3 has 16 amino acids. Per the germline V gene, CDR1 is MNHNS and CDR2 is SASEGT. The junction had 8 bases not matched to a gene; V was cut back by 1 base and J by 7 bases. For the CDR3, the DNA is TGTGCCAGCAGTGAAGGGTTGTCAGGGGGCGGTGAAAAACTGTTTTTT. Protein: CASSEGLSGGGEKLFF.

The CDR3 sequence: CASSPNPGGETQYF. CDR3 in DNA: TGTGCCAGCTCACCTAATCCGGGGGGAGAGACCCAGTACTTC. This chain uses TRBV18 with TRBJ2-5, with 7 nucleotides matching TRBD2. CDR1 and CDR2 from the germline V gene are KGHSH and LQKENI. CDR3 length: 14 amino acids. After removal of 3 bases from V and 4 bases from J, the junction contained 5 bases not matched to a gene. The full variable domain, with the rest looked up from reference TRBV18 and TRBJ2-5, is NAGVMQNPRHLVRRRGQEARLRCSPMKGHSHVYWYRQLPEEGLKFMVYLQKENIIDESGMPKERFSAEFPKEGPSILRIQQVVRGDSAAYFCASSPNPGGETQYFGPGTRLLVL.

The rearrangement joins TRBV4-2 to TRBJ2-3; D ambiguous. Germline V gene sequence: CDR1 LGHNA, CDR2 YNFKEQ. This CDR3 comprises 15 residues. V lost 1 base to trimming and J lost 0 bases, with 8 bases between them. The CDR3: CASSQVSRSTDTQYF. CDR3 in DNA: TGTGCCAGCAGCCAAGTGTCTAGGAGCACAGATACGCAGTATTTT.

The table lists this clone with a count of one. V usage is TRBV6-5 and J usage is TRBJ1-2, with 7 nucleotides matching TRBD1. Trimming at V came to 7 bases and at J to 2 bases, leaving 4 bases not matched to a gene. In germline, CDR1 is MNHEY, CDR2 SVGAGI. CDR3 length: 13 amino acids. The CDR3 is CASTRTGNYGYTF. The CDR3 DNA sequence: TGTGCCAGCACCCGGACAGGAAACTATGGCTACACCTTC.

V gene TRBV30 combines with J gene TRBJ2-2, with a possible D match to TRBD1 (6 bases). Trimming shortened V by 3 bases and J by 6 bases, and 11 bases separated the two germline ends. The CDR3 extends over 13 amino acids. Germline CDR1 reads GTSNPN; CDR2 reads SVGIG (reference sequence). In nucleotides, the CDR3 is TGTGCCTGGAGCAACAGGGTCGCCGGGGAGCTGTTTTTT. This sequence encodes CAWSNRVAGELFF.

V is TRBV7-8 and J is TRBJ1-5; the D gene is possibly TRBD1 (6 bases). Germline values: CDR1 SGHVS, CDR2 FQNEAQ. V lost 4 bases and J lost 5, with 9 bases in between. CDR3 size: 13 residues. The CDR3 is CASSYNRDQPQHF. The DNA of the CDR3 is TGTGCCAGCAGCTATAACAGGGATCAGCCCCAGCATTTT.

This chain links TRBV5-1 with TRBJ1-4; D is possibly TRBD1 (6 bases). This CDR3 is 17 amino acids long. Germline CDR1 reads SGHRS; CDR2 reads YFSETQ. V was shortened by 0 bases and J by 4 bases, with 16 bases between the two germline ends. The CDR3 bases are TGCGCCAGCAGCTTGGTGGCAGGGGTTGGACTTAATGAAAAACTGTTTTTT. This encodes CASSLVAGVGLNEKLFF.

This clone has a handful of counts. The chain joins TRBV7-2 to TRBJ2-1; 7 bases map to TRBD2. The length of the CDR3 is 15 residues. Unmatched junction bases numbered 9, after V lost 1 base and J lost 9 bases. Germline V gene data show CDR1 as SGHTA and CDR2 as FQGNSA. CDR3 nucleotides: TGTGCCAGCAGCTTAGTTGGCGGGAGAGTAGGTGAGCAGTTCTTC. Translation gives CASSLVGGRVGEQFF.

The V call is TRBV29-1, the J call TRBJ2-2; D uncertain. The germline CDR1 and CDR2 sequences are SQVTM and ANQGSEA. The V end lost 6 bases, the J end lost 8 bases, and 16 bases lay between the germline ends. This CDR3 region has 13 residues. CDR3 in amino acids: CSVRSTLLGELFF. In nucleotides, the CDR3 is TGCAGCGTACGCTCTACACTTTTGGGGGAGCTGTTTTTT.

The chain is built from TRBV18 and TRBJ2-1; D is perhaps TRBD1 or TRBD2 (6 bases each). Germline V gives CDR1 KGHSH, CDR2 LQKENI. V dropped 0 bases and J dropped 0 bases, with 12 bases sitting between them. The CDR3 runs to 17 residues. As DNA, the CDR3 is TGTGCCAGCTCACCACCTATGGGGGGCCCCTCCTACAATGAGCAGTTCTTC. The encoded protein is CASSPPMGGPSYNEQFF.

The rearrangement uses TRBV14 and TRBJ1-1; D unresolved. This CDR3 comprises 13 residues. V was cut by 4 bases and J by 8 bases, with 14 bases left in between. CDR1 is SGHDN, CDR2 FVKESK, per germline. This CDR3 is CASSLNLAAEAFF. CDR3 bases: TGTGCCAGCAGCCTAAATTTGGCGGCGGAAGCTTTCTTT.